This entry lists 32 T cell receptor beta chains sequenced from one sample in a study of T-cell reconstitution after alpha-beta-depleted transplantation in children listed by TCRdb under 2016. The treatment or condition label, as the study defines it: allogeneic hematopoietic cell transplantation with graft depleted of TCRalphabeta T cells and CD19 B cells. Library preparation employed PCR. For sequencing, an Illumina HiSeq 2500 was employed. TCR libraries were prepared with molecular barcoding, using unique molecular identifiers to normalize TCRbeta repertoire quantification. The public reads were run again by TCRdb, first through fastp at Q25 and then through MiXCR, and only productive beta chains were kept. Rows matching on CDR3 protein sequence are summarized as one entry with the most common DNA and genes. This sample has fewer than 750,000 distinct CDR3 sequences in its table, and 20% to 25% of those were observed once. Jointly, the top ten make up less than 15% of the sample.

The material sequenced was PBMCs, mostly from graft donor cells, taken 360 days after TCRalphabeta/CD19-depleted stem cell transplant. These TCRs come from a boy younger than two who had a stem cell transplant for acute myeloid leukemia, so the T cells may come from the graft donor.

This clonotype was detected ten times or more. The chain couples TRBV20-1 to TRBJ1-6; TRBD1 matches 7 bases. CDR3 length: 14 residues. V was clipped by 5 bases and J by 10 bases; unmatched bases: 11. CDR1 DFQATT and CDR2 SNEGSKA come from the germline V gene (reference sequence). The CDR3: CSAPEDREGSPLHF. The CDR3 DNA sequence: TGCAGTGCTCCTGAAGACAGGGAAGGCTCACCCCTCCACTTT.

This clonotype was counted many times. The chain combines TRBV27 with TRBJ2-7; no definite D call. CDR1 MNHEY and CDR2 SMNVEV come from the germline V gene (reference sequence). The CDR3 has 14 residues. The V end was cut by 3 bases, the J end by 2 bases, with 11 bases between. The CDR3 DNA reads as TGTGCCAGCAGTTTGGGGAAGTTCGCCTACGAGCAGTACTTC. Protein product: CASSLGKFAYEQYF.

This clonotype appeared a few times. The chain carries TRBV4-2 and TRBJ2-1; D not certain. The CDR3 is made up of 13 amino acids. Deletions cut 2 bases from V and 6 bases from J, with 8 bases between. Germline CDR1 LGHNA, CDR2 YNFKEQ. The CDR3 sequence: CASSQPPRNEQFF. In DNA form, the CDR3 reads TGTGCCAGCAGCCAACCCCCCCGCAATGAGCAGTTCTTC.

This clonotype appeared a few times. V is TRBV12-3 or TRBV12-4 and J is TRBJ2-2; D remains unclear. V lost 3 bases and J 2 bases, leaving 7 bases between the germline ends. The CDR3 has 14 amino acids. CDR3 nucleotide sequence: TGTGCCAGCAGTTTTAACACCAACACCGGGGAGCTGTTTTTT. It specifies CASSFNTNTGELFF.

The sample holds a few counts of this clonotype. The chain joins TRBV29-1 to TRBJ2-7; D assignment may be TRBD1 or TRBD2 (5 bases each). In germline, CDR1 is SQVTM, CDR2 ANQGSEA. The germline V and J ends were trimmed by 4 bases and 4 bases, with 17 bases remaining between them. This CDR3 contains 14 residues. CDR3 amino acids: CSVGVYGREYEQYF. CDR3 bases: TGCAGCGTTGGAGTATATGGCAGGGAGTACGAGCAGTACTTC.

The chain has TRBV16 and TRBJ1-1, with a tentative D call TRBD1 (5 bases). The CDR3 contains 16 residues. Trimming shortened V by 8 bases and J by 3 bases, and 22 bases separated the two germline ends. Germline CDR1 reads KGHSY; CDR2 reads FQNENV. CDR3 DNA: TGTGCCAGCGGCTCCGGCCTACTCATGGGACACACTGAAGCTTTCTTT. Amino acid sequence: CASGSGLLMGHTEAFF.

V is TRBV19 and J is TRBJ2-1; perhaps D is TRBD1 or TRBD2 (6 bases each). The CDR3 contains 15 residues. V lost 3 bases to trimming and J lost 2 bases, with 11 bases between them. CDR1 is LNHDA and CDR2 is SQIVND in the germline V gene (reference sequence). For the CDR3, the DNA is TGTGCCAGTAGTATTGAGGGGGGTACCTACAATGAGCAGTTCTTC. This encodes CASSIEGGTYNEQFF.

This clonotype has just a few counts. This chain uses TRBV27 with TRBJ1-1, with 11 bases that match TRBD1. Losses at the gene ends were 5 bases for V and 4 bases for J; bases not matched to a gene: 9. The CDR3 length is 16 residues. In germline, CDR1 is MNHEY, CDR2 SMNVEV (reference sequence). The CDR3 spells CASSPGQGAPGTEAFF. The DNA for the CDR3 is TGTGCCAGCAGTCCTGGACAGGGGGCGCCGGGCACTGAAGCTTTCTTT.

The CDR3 DNA follows: TGTGCCAGCAGTTTCCCTCTCAGGGGCAGAAACGAGCAGTACTTC. It translates to CASSFPLRGRNEQYF. The V gene is TRBV12-3 or TRBV12-4, the J gene TRBJ2-7, with D possibly matching TRBD1 (6 bases). V lost 3 bases, J lost 5 bases, and 17 bases lay in between. The CDR3 consists of 15 residues.

V is TRBV3-1 and J is TRBJ1-1; D may be TRBD1 (6 bases). The CDR3 totals 16 residues. CDR1 and CDR2 (germline): LGHDT, YNNKEL (reference sequence). V was trimmed by 3 bases and J by 0 bases, leaving 14 bases between them. The CDR3 region is CASSQRVGGMNTEAFF. DNA of the CDR3: TGTGCCAGCAGCCAGAGGGTTGGGGGCATGAACACTGAAGCTTTCTTT.

The chain carries TRBV7-2 and TRBJ1-1; 7 bases agree with TRBD1. The CDR3 consists of 15 residues. V lost 3 bases and J lost 0; bases outside the gene matches: 4. Per germline, CDR1 SGHTA and CDR2 FQGNSA. The CDR3 region has the DNA TGTGCCAGCAGCTTTTCAGGGACAGTGAACACTGAAGCTTTCTTT. Amino acid sequence: CASSFSGTVNTEAFF.

This clonotype was counted only a few times. The chain links TRBV20-1 to TRBJ1-2; D is undetermined. The CDR3 length is 13 residues. Germline V CDR1 and CDR2: DFQATT, SNEGSKA (reference sequence). V was trimmed by 7 bases and J by 3 bases, leaving 15 bases between them. The CDR3: CSGGGKRDYGYTF. In nucleotides, the CDR3 is TGCAGTGGGGGTGGGAAAAGGGACTATGGCTACACCTTC.

The chain links TRBV20-1 to TRBJ2-3; tentatively, D is TRBD1 or TRBD2 (5 bases each). The CDR3 has 15 residues. Germline CDR1 reads DFQATT; CDR2 reads SNEGSKA (reference sequence). Trimming shortened V by 0 bases and J by 2 bases, and 12 bases separated the two germline ends. The CDR3 region has the DNA TGCAGTGCTAGAGATCGCGAGGGGCCCACAGATACGCAGTATTTT. It translates to CSARDREGPTDTQYF.

This clonotype was observed at least ten times. J is TRBJ1-5 and V is TRBV10-3; 8 bases are shared with TRBD1. Germline V gene lookup returns CDR1 ENHRY and CDR2 SYGVKD. CDR3 length: 15 amino acids. The J segment lost 4 bases and the V segment lost 5 bases, leaving 7 bases of the junction unmatched. CDR3 bases: TGTGCCATCAGTCGAGGGACAGGTCGAAATCAGCCCCAGCATTTT. Translating gives CAISRGTGRNQPQHF.

This clonotype was seen many times. V and J are TRBV29-1 and TRBJ1-1; D is ambiguous. The CDR3 consists of 12 residues. Trimming shortened V by 6 bases and J by 5 bases, and 13 bases separated the two germline ends. Germline V gene sequence: CDR1 SQVTM, CDR2 ANQGSEA. This chain's CDR3 is CSVGFQRTEAFF. The CDR3 region has the DNA TGCAGCGTCGGTTTCCAGAGGACTGAAGCTTTCTTT.

This clonotype was recorded at least ten times. V usage is TRBV20-1 and J usage is TRBJ2-7; D may be TRBD1 (5 bases). The V gene's germline CDR1 is DFQATT and CDR2 SNEGSKA (reference sequence). The V and J ends lost 3 bases and 3 bases respectively, with 12 bases between them. This CDR3 contains 13 residues. The CDR3 nucleotides read TGCAGTGCTAGCCCGACAGTCTTCTACGAGCAGTACTTC. It yields the protein CSASPTVFYEQYF.

This clonotype was counted only a few times. The V and J genes are TRBV12-3 or TRBV12-4 and TRBJ2-5; 9 bases are a match to TRBD1. The CDR3 runs to 12 residues. V dropped 3 bases and J dropped 12; count of bases not matched to a gene: 5. The CDR3 nucleotides are TGTGCCAGCAGTTTTTACCGGGACAGGGAGTACTTC. Encoded protein: CASSFYRDREYF.

J is TRBJ2-3 and V is TRBV5-1; 11 bases are shared with TRBD1. Germline CDR1 is SGHRS and CDR2 is YFSETQ. The CDR3 loop spans 15 amino acids. Unmatched junction bases numbered 4, after V lost 6 bases and J lost 1 base. Here the CDR3 reads CASNVDRGRTDTQYF. Written as DNA, the CDR3 is TGCGCCAGCAACGTGGACAGGGGGCGCACAGATACGCAGTATTTT.

This clonotype appeared many times. CDR3 coding DNA: TGCAGGGCTACAGGGGCCAACTACAATGAGCAGTTCTTC. Translation gives CRATGANYNEQFF. The chain combines TRBV29-1 with TRBJ2-1, with 7 bases identical to TRBD1. The V gene's germline CDR1 is SQVTM and CDR2 ANQGSEA. The CDR3 extends over 13 amino acids.

Only a few counts were recorded for this clonotype. The J gene is TRBJ2-3, the V gene TRBV11-2; 12 bases match TRBD2. The J segment lost 0 bases and the V segment lost 2 bases, leaving 9 bases of the junction unmatched. The CDR3 sequence is 19 residues long. The germline V gene encodes CDR1 SGHAT and CDR2 FQNNGV. The CDR3, as DNA: TGTGCCAGCAGCTTATTTAAGACTAGCGGGGGATCTAGCACAGATACGCAGTATTTT. It specifies CASSLFKTSGGSSTDTQYF. The whole variable domain, filled in from reference TRBV11-2 and TRBJ2-3, reads EAGVAQSPRYKIIEKRQSVAFWCNPISGHATLYWYQQILGQGPKLLIQFQNNGVVDDSQLPKDRFSAERLKGVDSTLKIQPAKLEDSAVYLCASSLFKTSGGSSTDTQYFGPGTRLTVL.

This clonotype appeared a single time. The chain combines TRBV6-1 with TRBJ1-5; D remains unclear. Germline V CDR1 and CDR2: MNHNS, SASEGT. Trimming left V 5 bases short and J 5 bases short, with 13 bases between. The CDR3 has 14 residues. As DNA, the CDR3 is TGTGCCAGCAGTACGGACCTGGGCGATCAGCCCCAGCATTTT. Translating gives CASSTDLGDQPQHF.

This rearrangement joins TRBV7-2 to TRBJ1-4; TRBD1 might be the D (6 bases). This CDR3 has 16 amino acids. Germline CDR1 is SGHTA and CDR2 is FQGNSA. Trimming cost V 2 bases and J 2 bases, with 12 bases left between them. The DNA of the CDR3 is TGTGCCAGCAGCTTACAGGGGAGTACGACTAATGAAAAACTGTTTTTT. This encodes CASSLQGSTTNEKLFF.

The sample holds many counts of this clonotype. V gene TRBV3-1 combines with J gene TRBJ2-7; D is perhaps TRBD2 (5 bases). V was trimmed by 3 bases and J by 11 bases, leaving 23 bases between them. CDR3 length: 15 amino acids. CDR1 is LGHDT and CDR2 is YNNKEL in the germline V gene (reference sequence). CDR3 sequence: CASSQSLKDSSLKYV. CDR3 sequence (DNA): TGTGCCAGCAGCCAGTCCTTAAAGGACTCCTCTTTAAAGTACGTC.

This clonotype was seen more than once but under ten times. The chain links TRBV12-3 or TRBV12-4 to TRBJ2-7; D uncertain. V lost 5 bases and J 9 bases, leaving 17 bases between the germline ends. The CDR3 totals 13 residues. In DNA form, the CDR3 reads TGTGCCAGCAGTCCAATAAGAGCTACGAGGCAGTACTTC. This codes for CASSPIRATRQYF.

There are many counts of this clonotype. V gene TRBV4-3 combines with J gene TRBJ2-2; D not certain. Germline V gene data show CDR1 as LGHNA and CDR2 as YSLEER. The CDR3 is made up of 14 amino acids. V was trimmed by 0 bases and J by 6 bases, leaving 8 bases between them. DNA of the CDR3: TGCGCCAGCAGCCAAGATAGTAGAGCCGGGGAGCTGTTTTTT. Translated, it gives CASSQDSRAGELFF.

This clonotype was counted many times. The V gene is TRBV29-1, the J gene TRBJ2-3; 8 bases fit TRBD1. This CDR3 is built from 14 residues. V was clipped by 4 bases and J by 7 bases; unmatched bases: 10. Germline V CDR1 and CDR2: SQVTM, ANQGSEA. The CDR3 bases are TGCAGCGTTGGGTTGACAGGGGCGAGGCATACGCAGTATTTT. The encoded protein is CSVGLTGARHTQYF.

This clonotype has a handful of counts. The rearrangement uses TRBV20-1 and TRBJ2-2, with TRBD2 as a possible D gene (6 bases). Germline V lookup: CDR1 DFQATT, CDR2 SNEGSKA (reference sequence). Trimming cost V 3 bases and J 1 base, with 15 bases left between them. The CDR3 is 16 residues long. The CDR3 loop reads CSASAMDYLNTGELFF. As DNA, the CDR3 is TGCAGTGCTAGCGCGATGGACTACCTGAACACCGGGGAGCTGTTTTTT.

The chain recombines TRBV20-1 with TRBJ2-7, with 10 bases that match TRBD2. This CDR3 is built from 17 residues. The V segment lost 1 base and the J segment 0 bases; nucleotides outside the gene matches: 9. The germline V gene encodes CDR1 DFQATT and CDR2 SNEGSKA (reference sequence). The DNA of the CDR3 is TGCAGTGCTAGAGGGCTAGCGGGGGCTACAAACTCCTACGAGCAGTACGTC. Its protein product is CSARGLAGATNSYEQYV.

This sequence joins TRBV6-1 and TRBJ1-3; tentative D call: TRBD1 (6 bases). This CDR3 region has 13 residues. Trimming took 8 bases from V and 2 from J, leaving 10 bases between them. Per the germline V gene, CDR1 is MNHNS and CDR2 is SASEGT. The DNA for the CDR3 is TGTGCCAGCCGCACAGGGACTGGAAACACCATATATTTT. It translates to CASRTGTGNTIYF.

This chain connects TRBV7-2 to TRBJ1-1, with D possibly TRBD1 on 6 matching bases. The CDR3 is 15 amino acids. V was pared by 4 bases and J by 0 bases, with 12 bases between. From germline, CDR1 is SGHTA and CDR2 FQGNSA. The CDR3 DNA reads TGTGCCAGCAGCTCATACAGGGCTATGAACACTGAAGCTTTCTTT. It translates to CASSSYRAMNTEAFF.

The V and J genes are TRBV2 and TRBJ2-5; D is perhaps TRBD2 (6 bases). CDR1 and CDR2 from the germline V gene are SNHLY and FYNNEI. V lost 4 bases, J lost 5 bases, and 17 bases lay in between. There are 15 residues in the CDR3. The CDR3 DNA follows: TGTGCCAGCAGTGCGCGGGGCAGGGAGCGGGAGACCCAGTACTTC. As protein: CASSARGRERETQYF.

This chain uses TRBV20-1 with TRBJ2-5, with D possibly matching TRBD2 (5 bases). There are 14 residues in the CDR3. V lost 2 bases, J lost 3 bases, and 13 bases lay in between. CDR1 is DFQATT, CDR2 SNEGSKA, per germline (reference sequence). The CDR3, as DNA: TGCAGTGCTAGACTAGTGAGCGGTGAAGAGACCCAGTACTTC. Its translation is CSARLVSGEETQYF.